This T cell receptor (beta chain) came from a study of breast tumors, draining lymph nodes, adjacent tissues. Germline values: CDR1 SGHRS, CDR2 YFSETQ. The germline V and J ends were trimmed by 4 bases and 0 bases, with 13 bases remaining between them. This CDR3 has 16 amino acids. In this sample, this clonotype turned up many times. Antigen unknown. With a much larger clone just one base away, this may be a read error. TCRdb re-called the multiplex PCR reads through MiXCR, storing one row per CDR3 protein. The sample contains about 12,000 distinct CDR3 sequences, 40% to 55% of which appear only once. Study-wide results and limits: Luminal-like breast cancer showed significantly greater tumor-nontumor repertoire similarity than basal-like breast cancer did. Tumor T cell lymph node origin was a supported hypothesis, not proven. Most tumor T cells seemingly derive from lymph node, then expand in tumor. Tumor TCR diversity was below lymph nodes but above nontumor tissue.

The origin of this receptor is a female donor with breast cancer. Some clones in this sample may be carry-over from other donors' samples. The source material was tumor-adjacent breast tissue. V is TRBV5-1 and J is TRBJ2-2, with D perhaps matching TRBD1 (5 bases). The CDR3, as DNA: TGCGCCAGCAGCCCAAGACAGAGCGCGAACACCGGGGAGCTGTTTTTT. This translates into CASSPRQSANTGELFF.